Shown below are 10 T cell receptor beta chains from a single sample sequenced in a study of regulatory T cells in long-lasting Graves disease. Described time point: persistent/refractory GD, antithyroid drugs over 5 years with positive TRAb. The TCR library was made from RNA that had been extracted from PBMCs in TRIzol. Through Arm-PCR of CDR3 regions and iRepertoire HTBI primers, TCR beta libraries were built. Each CDR3 protein gets one entry after TCRdb re-called the multiplex PCR reads with MiXCR. Of some 340,000 distinct CDR3 sequences in the sample, 20% to 25% were seen once. The sample here was peripheral blood mononuclear cells (PBMCs), taken when the disease was refractory, from a patient treated with antithyroid drugs. The receptors derive from a woman between 35 and 50 years old with Graves disease.

V usage is TRBV30 and J usage is TRBJ1-4, with TRBD1 as a possible D gene (6 bases). Germline values: CDR1 GTSNPN, CDR2 SVGIG (reference sequence). The V and J ends lost 8 bases and 5 bases respectively, with 21 bases between them. The CDR3 spans 15 residues. DNA of the CDR3: TGTGCCAGCAGCCCGGACAGCCTACCCAATGAAAAACTGTTTTTT. Protein product: CASSPDSLPNEKLFF.

This clonotype has a handful of counts. The chain recombines TRBV3-1 with TRBJ1-5; D gene uncertain. Germline-derived CDR1 and CDR2 are LGHDT and YNNKEL (reference sequence). Trimming took off 4 bases at V and 10 bases at J, with 14 bases between the two ends. The CDR3 totals 13 residues. The CDR3 is CASSPTPTGPQHF. The CDR3, as DNA: TGTGCCAGCAGCCCAACCCCGACTGGTCCCCAGCATTTT.

This clonotype appeared once. The chain is built from TRBV19 and TRBJ1-1, with TRBD1 matching over 10 bases. Germline CDR1 is LNHDA and CDR2 is SQIVND (reference sequence). Trimming removed 1 base from V and 7 bases from J; junction bases left unmatched: 3. The CDR3 loop spans 14 amino acids. The CDR3 here is CASSIVGQGVEAFF. CDR3 sequence (DNA): TGTGCCAGTAGTATAGTAGGACAGGGGGTTGAAGCTTTCTTT.

The table lists this clonotype with many counts. This chain connects TRBV28 to TRBJ2-7; weak D call: TRBD2 (6 bases). The germline V and J ends were trimmed by 6 bases and 0 bases, with 12 bases remaining between them. The CDR3 is 14 amino acids. Germline CDR1 is MDHEN and CDR2 is SYDVKM. The CDR3 loop reads CASSRLVSSYEQYF. CDR3 nucleotides: TGTGCCAGCAGCCGACTAGTCAGCTCCTACGAGCAGTACTTC.

The rearrangement joins TRBV10-3 to TRBJ2-5, with 8 bases identical to TRBD1. J gave up 4 bases and V 6 bases, and 4 bases lay outside the gene matches. The CDR3 contains 13 residues. Germline CDR1 ENHRY, CDR2 SYGVKD. CDR3 amino acids: CAISLQGGETQYF. The CDR3 nucleotides read TGTGCCATCAGCCTACAGGGGGGAGAGACCCAGTACTTC.

In this sample, this clonotype turned up many times. CDR3 region: CASSEAPSTGSDGYTF. DNA for the CDR3: TGTGCCAGCAGTGAGGCCCCCTCGACGGGAAGCGATGGCTACACCTTC. The V call is TRBV25-1, the J call TRBJ1-2; D not certain. Germline CDR1 reads MGHDK; CDR2 reads SYGVNS. V lost 3 bases to trimming and J lost 6 bases, with 20 bases between them. The CDR3 length is 16 residues.

This clonotype occurred many times. V and J are TRBV11-2 and TRBJ2-2; 11 nucleotides agree with TRBD1. The V segment lost 4 bases and the J segment 5 bases; nucleotides outside the gene matches: 9. This CDR3 has 17 amino acids. Germline CDR1 SGHAT, CDR2 FQNNGV. CDR3 coding DNA: TGTGCCAGCAGCTACTTATCCGGGACAGGGGGAACCGGGGAGCTGTTTTTT. Translated, it gives CASSYLSGTGGTGELFF.

The chain uses TRBV20-1 and TRBJ2-7; D gene ambiguous. Trimming left V 6 bases short and J 3 bases short, with 12 bases between. The germline V gene encodes CDR1 DFQATT and CDR2 SNEGSKA (reference sequence). The length of the CDR3 is 12 residues. CDR3 coding DNA: TGCAGTGCGAGGACCTTAGGCTACGAGCAGTACTTC. This encodes CSARTLGYEQYF.

The CDR3: CASSPTVLNTEAFF. DNA for the CDR3: TGTGCCAGTAGCCCGACAGTTCTGAACACTGAAGCTTTCTTT. The V call is TRBV19, the J call TRBJ1-1; D may be TRBD1 (5 bases). This CDR3 comprises 14 residues. Trimming removed 6 bases from V and 0 bases from J, with 11 bases in between. Per germline, CDR1 LNHDA and CDR2 SQIVND (reference sequence).

This clonotype was found a few times. V and J are TRBV20-1 and TRBJ1-2; 7 nucleotides match TRBD1. Germline V gene data show CDR1 as DFQATT and CDR2 as SNEGSKA (reference sequence). Trimming at V came to 0 bases and at J to 5 bases, leaving 9 bases not matched to a gene. CDR3 size: 15 residues. CDR3 nucleotides: TGCAGTGCTAGAGATGACGACAGGGTGGGGTATGGCTACACCTTC. It is translated as CSARDDDRVGYGYTF.